The 18 T cell receptor beta chains below all came from one sample that was sequenced in a study of neurological immune-mediated disorders. Each CDR3 protein gets one entry after TCRdb re-called the 5' RACE reads with MiXCR. The top ten clones hold over 1% of a sample with tens of thousands of distinct CDR3 sequences, 12% of them seen once. The sample taken for sequencing was PBMCs. The receptors come from a female donor in good health.

The rearrangement uses TRBV5-1 and TRBJ1-6, with TRBD1 matching over 8 bases. In germline, CDR1 is SGHRS, CDR2 YFSETQ. V was clipped by 0 bases and J by 0 bases; unmatched bases: 2. This CDR3 contains 17 residues. The CDR3 nucleotides are TGCGCCAGCAGCTTGGGGGACAGGAGCTCCTATAATTCACCCCTCCACTTT. Its protein is CASSLGDRSSYNSPLHF.

At least ten counts were recorded for this clonotype. The chain joins TRBV5-1 to TRBJ1-2, with 11 bases aligning to TRBD1. The CDR3 is 15 residues long. The trim removed 0 bases at V and 3 bases at J, leaving 1 base unmatched. CDR1 is SGHRS and CDR2 is YFSETQ in the germline V gene. CDR3 sequence reads: CASSLGGQGDYGYTF. CDR3 bases: TGCGCCAGCAGCTTGGGGGGACAGGGGGACTATGGCTACACCTTC. Variable domain in full (rest from reference TRBV5-1 and TRBJ1-2): KAGVTQTPRYLIKTRGQQVTLSCSPISGHRSVSWYQQTPGQGLQFLFEYFSETQRNKGNFPGRFSGRQFSNSRSEMNVSTLELGDSALYLCASSLGGQGDYGYTFGSGTRLTVV.

This clonotype occurred many times. CDR3 amino acids: CASSFGLAGGNSYNEQFF. The CDR3, as DNA: TGCGCCAGCAGCTTCGGTCTAGCGGGGGGCAACTCCTACAATGAGCAGTTCTTC. V usage is TRBV5-1 and J usage is TRBJ2-1, with 11 bases identical to TRBD2. Per the germline V gene, CDR1 is SGHRS and CDR2 is YFSETQ. The trim removed 2 bases at V and 0 bases at J, leaving 7 bases unmatched. CDR3 size: 18 residues.

This clonotype was counted at least ten times. The chain combines TRBV6-5 with TRBJ2-7; 9 bases line up with TRBD2. The CDR3 has 13 residues. Germline V gene sequence: CDR1 MNHEY, CDR2 SVGAGI. Trimming removed 7 bases from V and 4 bases from J; junction bases left unmatched: 5. The CDR3 sequence is CASTRGLAYEQYF. The CDR3 nucleotides are TGTGCCAGCACCCGCGGACTAGCGTACGAGCAGTACTTC.

The chain employs TRBV5-1 and TRBJ1-4, with TRBD1 matching 8 bases. Trimming took 4 bases from V and 6 from J; bases not matched to a gene: 5. Germline V gives CDR1 SGHRS, CDR2 YFSETQ. This CDR3 has 14 amino acids. The CDR3 here is CASSVRGLDEKLFF. In nucleotides, the CDR3 is TGCGCCAGCAGCGTCAGGGGGCTTGATGAAAAACTGTTTTTT.

In its sample, this clonotype was seen many times. The J gene is TRBJ2-1, the V gene TRBV12-3 or TRBV12-4, with TRBD2 as a possible D gene (5 bases). The length of the CDR3 is 14 residues. Trimming took 1 base from V and 7 from J, leaving 11 bases between them. The DNA for the CDR3 is TGTGCCAGCAGTTTAGGGGGAGCGGAGAATGAGCAGTTCTTC. Residues: CASSLGGAENEQFF.

This clonotype was seen at least ten times. The chain joins TRBV20-1 to TRBJ2-5; 7 nucleotides match TRBD2. The length of the CDR3 is 15 residues. Germline V gene data show CDR1 as DFQATT and CDR2 as SNEGSKA (reference sequence). The V gene end was trimmed by 5 bases and the J gene end by 6 bases; junction bases not matched to a gene: 15. The CDR3 protein is CSAPTFRGRGKTQYF. The CDR3 DNA is TGCAGTGCTCCTACCTTCCGCGGGAGAGGAAAGACCCAGTACTTC.

This clonotype was found many times. The rearrangement joins TRBV29-1 to TRBJ2-1, with D possibly being TRBD1 (6 bases). Trimming cost V 6 bases and J 6 bases, with 21 bases left between them. The CDR3 is 15 residues long. Per the germline V gene, CDR1 is SQVTM and CDR2 is ANQGSEA. The DNA of the CDR3 is TGCAGCGTCCCAAGGGGGTCGTACAGTAGCAATGAGCAGTTCTTC. Translation: CSVPRGSYSSNEQFF.

This chain uses TRBV20-1 with TRBJ1-3, with no clear D. The V and J ends lost 0 bases and 0 bases respectively, with 9 bases between them. The CDR3 length is 15 residues. Germline CDR1 reads DFQATT; CDR2 reads SNEGSKA (reference sequence). CDR3 residues: CSARDGPSSGNTIYF. In DNA form, the CDR3 reads TGCAGTGCTAGAGACGGGCCTAGCTCTGGAAACACCATATATTTT.

This clonotype occurred many times. CDR3 sequence reads: CASSEGGTHYGYTF. CDR3 coding DNA: TGTGCCAGCAGTGAAGGTGGCACTCACTATGGCTACACCTTC. The V and J genes are TRBV6-1 and TRBJ1-2; no firm D call. V was clipped by 1 base and J by 3 bases, with 9 bases between them. This CDR3 has 14 residues. Germline V gene sequence: CDR1 MNHNS, CDR2 SASEGT.

By sample share, this clonotype is medium-sized (0.01 to 0.1%). The chain has TRBV7-2 and TRBJ2-1; 8 bases align to TRBD2. CDR3 length: 18 amino acids. Germline V gene data show CDR1 as SGHTA and CDR2 as FQGNSA. V was clipped by 5 bases and J by 0 bases; unmatched bases: 12. The CDR3 DNA is TGTGCCAGCAGCCCCCGGGCGGGAGGACATCGCTCCTACAATGAGCAGTTCTTC. It yields the protein CASSPRAGGHRSYNEQFF.

Ten or more counts support this clonotype. The chain recombines TRBV6-1 with TRBJ1-2; the D is unclear. Trimming shortened V by 6 bases and J by 3 bases, and 14 bases separated the two germline ends. The germline gives CDR1 MNHNS, CDR2 SASEGT. This CDR3 has 14 amino acids. CDR3 nucleotide sequence: TGTGCCAGCAGCGTCGCGACCGTATACTATGGCTACACCTTC. Amino acid sequence: CASSVATVYYGYTF.

This clonotype was detected ten times or more. The chain recombines TRBV5-1 with TRBJ1-2; weak D call: TRBD1 (5 bases). Per germline, CDR1 SGHRS and CDR2 YFSETQ. The V gene lost 4 bases and the J gene lost 2 bases, with 12 bases spanning the gap. The CDR3 consists of 14 residues. The CDR3 spells CASSPPGQNYGYTF. CDR3 nucleotides: TGCGCCAGCAGCCCGCCGGGGCAGAACTATGGCTACACCTTC.

This clonotype was counted many times. V and J are TRBV10-3 and TRBJ2-5; maybe TRBD2 (7 bases). The germline V and J ends were trimmed by 0 bases and 1 base, with 18 bases remaining between them. This CDR3 region has 18 residues. CDR1 is ENHRY and CDR2 is SYGVKD in the germline V gene. CDR3 in DNA: TGTGCCATCAGTGAGTCTTGGCGGGGGCTCAATTCCCAAGAGACCCAGTACTTC. This encodes CAISESWRGLNSQETQYF.

This chain uses TRBV20-1 with TRBJ1-1, with 8 positions matching TRBD1. This CDR3 is 14 amino acids long. The J segment lost 7 bases and the V segment lost 0 bases, leaving 7 bases of the junction unmatched. Germline V CDR1 and CDR2: DFQATT, SNEGSKA (reference sequence). Written as DNA, the CDR3 is TGCAGTGCTAGAGATTGGGACAGGACCAATGAAGCTTTCTTT. Amino acids: CSARDWDRTNEAFF.

This clonotype was detected ten times or more. This rearrangement joins TRBV20-1 to TRBJ2-1; 10 bases match TRBD2. The germline CDR1 and CDR2 sequences are DFQATT and SNEGSKA (reference sequence). With 0 bases clipped from V and 5 bases from J, the junction kept 7 bases outside the gene matches. The CDR3 sequence is 16 residues long. CDR3 DNA sequence: TGCAGTGCTAGAGATGTTACTAGCGGGACACACAATGAGCAGTTCTTC. Its translation is CSARDVTSGTHNEQFF.

There are many counts of this clonotype. This rearrangement joins TRBV28 to TRBJ2-7, with D hard to call. This CDR3 region has 12 residues. The V gene's germline CDR1 is MDHEN and CDR2 SYDVKM. The V end was cut by 1 base, the J end by 7 bases, with 8 bases between. This chain's CDR3 is CASSLYMKEQYF. In nucleotides, the CDR3 is TGTGCCAGCAGTTTATATATGAAAGAGCAGTACTTC. The full variable domain, its missing parts supplied by reference TRBV28 and TRBJ2-7, is DVKVTQSSRYLVKRTGEKVFLECVQDMDHENMFWYRQDPGLGLRLIYFSYDVKMKEKGDIPEGYSVSREKKERFSLILESASTNQTSMYLCASSLYMKEQYFGPGTRLTVT.

This clonotype showed up many times. This sequence joins TRBV6-5 and TRBJ1-1; perhaps TRBD1 as D (6 bases). CDR1 and CDR2 (germline): MNHEY, SVGAGI. V was pared by 0 bases and J by 3 bases, with 14 bases between. The length of the CDR3 is 16 residues. CDR3: CASSYSLSYRDTEAFF. The CDR3 nucleotides read TGTGCCAGCAGTTACTCACTGTCTTACAGGGACACTGAAGCTTTCTTT.